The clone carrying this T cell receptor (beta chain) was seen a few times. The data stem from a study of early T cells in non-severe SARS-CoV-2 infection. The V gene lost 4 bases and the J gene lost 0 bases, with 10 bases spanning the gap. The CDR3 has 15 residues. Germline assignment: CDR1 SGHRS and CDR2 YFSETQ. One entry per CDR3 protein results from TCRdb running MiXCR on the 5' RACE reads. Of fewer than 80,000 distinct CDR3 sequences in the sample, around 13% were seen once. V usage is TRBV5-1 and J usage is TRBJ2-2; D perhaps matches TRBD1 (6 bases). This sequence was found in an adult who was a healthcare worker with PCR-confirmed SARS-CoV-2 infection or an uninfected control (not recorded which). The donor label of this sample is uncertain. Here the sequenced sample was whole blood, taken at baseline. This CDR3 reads CASSLRQANTGELFF. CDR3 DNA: TGCGCCAGCAGCCTACGACAGGCGAACACCGGGGAGCTGTTTTTT.